Sequencing of this T cell receptor beta chain was carried out in a study of blood T cell repertoires in COVID-19. Study at large: Sample material is recorded as cDNA or gDNA derived from T cells, B-cell-depleted T cells, or PBMCs.

This table comes from immunoSEQ multiplex PCR, and its TCRdb copy is limited to in-frame clones, with some not included. Of 14,000 to 15,000 clones in the sample, over 80% were seen once. This CDR3 region has 17 residues. Trimming at V came to 3 bases and at J to 7 bases, leaving 8 bases not matched to a gene. Germline V gene sequence: CDR1 MDHEN, CDR2 SYDVKM. Sequencing input: peripheral blood. The chain has TRBV28 and TRBJ2-1; 14 nucleotides match TRBD2. This TCR derives from a human donor with active COVID-19. The donor label of this sample is uncertain. CDR3 coding DNA: TGTGCCAGCAGTTTTTCGGGACTAGCGGGAGAGTGGAATGAGCAGTTCTTC. Translated, it gives CASSFSGLAGEWNEQFF.